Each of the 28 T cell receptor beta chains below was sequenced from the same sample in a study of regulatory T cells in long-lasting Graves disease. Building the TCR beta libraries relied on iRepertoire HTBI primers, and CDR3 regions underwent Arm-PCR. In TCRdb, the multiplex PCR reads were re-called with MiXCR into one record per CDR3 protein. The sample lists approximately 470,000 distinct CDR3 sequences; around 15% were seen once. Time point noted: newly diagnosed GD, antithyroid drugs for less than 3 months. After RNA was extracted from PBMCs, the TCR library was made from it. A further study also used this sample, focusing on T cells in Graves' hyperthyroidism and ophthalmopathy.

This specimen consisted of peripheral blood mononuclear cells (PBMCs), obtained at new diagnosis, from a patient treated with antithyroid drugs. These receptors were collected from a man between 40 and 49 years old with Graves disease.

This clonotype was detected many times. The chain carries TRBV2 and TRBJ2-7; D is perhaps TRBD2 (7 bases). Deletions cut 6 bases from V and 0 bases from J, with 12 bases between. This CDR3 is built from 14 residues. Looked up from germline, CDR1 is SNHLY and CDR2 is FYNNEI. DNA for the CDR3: TGTGCCAGCAGGCAAGGGGGGGTCTCCTACGAGCAGTACTTC. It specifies CASRQGGVSYEQYF.

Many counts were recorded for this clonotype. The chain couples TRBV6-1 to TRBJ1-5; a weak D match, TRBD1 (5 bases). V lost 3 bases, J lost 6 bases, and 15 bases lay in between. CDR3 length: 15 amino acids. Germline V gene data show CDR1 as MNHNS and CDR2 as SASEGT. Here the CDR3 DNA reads TGTGCCAGCAGTGAGAATCCCGGGACGGGTCAGCCCCAGCATTTT. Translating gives CASSENPGTGQPQHF.

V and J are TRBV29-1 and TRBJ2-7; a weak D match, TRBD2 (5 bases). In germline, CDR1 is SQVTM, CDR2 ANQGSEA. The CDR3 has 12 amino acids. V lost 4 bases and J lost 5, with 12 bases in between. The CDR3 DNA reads TGCAGCGTTGCCGGGCTCGGGGACGAGCAGTACTTC. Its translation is CSVAGLGDEQYF.

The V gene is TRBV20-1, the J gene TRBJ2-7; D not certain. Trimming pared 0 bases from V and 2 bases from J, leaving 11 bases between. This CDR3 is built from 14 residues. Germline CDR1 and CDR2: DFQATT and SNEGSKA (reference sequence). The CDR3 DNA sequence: TGCAGTGCTAGAGACCTCAGCACTACCTACGAGCAGTACTTC. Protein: CSARDLSTTYEQYF.

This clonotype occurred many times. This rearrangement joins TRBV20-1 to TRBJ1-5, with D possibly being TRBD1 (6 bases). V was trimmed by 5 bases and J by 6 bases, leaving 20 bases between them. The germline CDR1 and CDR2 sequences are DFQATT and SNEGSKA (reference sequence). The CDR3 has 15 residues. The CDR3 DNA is TGCAGTGCTGGGGCGTCGAGGGGGTCCAGTCAGCCCCAGCATTTT. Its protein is CSAGASRGSSQPQHF.

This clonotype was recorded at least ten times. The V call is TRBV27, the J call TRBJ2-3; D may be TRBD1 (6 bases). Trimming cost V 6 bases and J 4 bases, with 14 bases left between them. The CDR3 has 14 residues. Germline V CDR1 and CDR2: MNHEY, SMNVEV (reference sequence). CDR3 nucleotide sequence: TGTGCCAGCAGCAGGACAGAACCGGCAGATACGCAGTATTTT. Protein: CASSRTEPADTQYF.

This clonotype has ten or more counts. In DNA form, the CDR3 reads TGTGCCAGCAGCTCAGAGACAGGGAGCTCCTACAATGAGCAGTTCTTC. Its translation: CASSSETGSSYNEQFF. The J gene is TRBJ2-1, the V gene TRBV7-9, with 7 positions matching TRBD1. J lost 0 bases, V lost 4 bases, and 6 bases had no gene match. Germline CDR1 reads SEHNR; CDR2 reads FQNEAQ (reference sequence). This CDR3 is built from 16 residues. Full variable domain (missing parts from reference TRBV7-9 and TRBJ2-1): DTGVSQNPRHKITKRGQNVTFRCDPISEHNRLYWYRQTLGQGPEFLTYFQNEAQLEKSRLLSDRFSAERPKGSFSTLEIQRTEQGDSAMYLCASSSETGSSYNEQFFGPGTRLTVL.

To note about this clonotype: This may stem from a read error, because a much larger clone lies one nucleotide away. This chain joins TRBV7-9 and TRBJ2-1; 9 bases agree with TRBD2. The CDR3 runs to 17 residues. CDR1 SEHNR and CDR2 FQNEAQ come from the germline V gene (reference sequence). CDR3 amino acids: CVSSLLISGSTLNEQFF. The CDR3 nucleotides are TGTGTCAGCAGCCTTTTAATTAGCGGGAGTACTTTGAATGAGCAGTTCTTC.

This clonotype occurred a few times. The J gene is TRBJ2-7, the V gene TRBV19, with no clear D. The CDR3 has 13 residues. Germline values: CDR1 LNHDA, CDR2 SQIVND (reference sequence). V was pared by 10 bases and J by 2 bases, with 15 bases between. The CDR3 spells CATAMKPAYEQYF. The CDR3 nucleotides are TGTGCCACCGCCATGAAACCCGCCTACGAGCAGTACTTC.

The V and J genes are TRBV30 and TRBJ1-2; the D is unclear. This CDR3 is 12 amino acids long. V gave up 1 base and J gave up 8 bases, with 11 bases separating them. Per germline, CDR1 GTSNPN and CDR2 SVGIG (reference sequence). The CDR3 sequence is CAWSDSALGYTF. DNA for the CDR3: TGTGCCTGGAGTGATTCGGCATTAGGCTACACCTTC.

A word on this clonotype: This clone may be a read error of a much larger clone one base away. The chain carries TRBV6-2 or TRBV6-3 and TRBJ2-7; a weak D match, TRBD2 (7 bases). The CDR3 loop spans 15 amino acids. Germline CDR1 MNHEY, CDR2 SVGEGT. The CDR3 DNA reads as TGTGTCAGCAGCCGTTCGGGGGGCAGCCCCTACGAGCAGTACTTC. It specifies CVSSRSGGSPYEQYF.

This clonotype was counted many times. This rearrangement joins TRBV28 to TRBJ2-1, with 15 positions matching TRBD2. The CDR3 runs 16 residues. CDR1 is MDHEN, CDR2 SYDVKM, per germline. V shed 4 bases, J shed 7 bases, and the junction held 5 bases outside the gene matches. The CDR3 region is CASSSIGTSGRNEQFF. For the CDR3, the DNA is TGTGCCAGCAGTTCGATCGGGACTAGCGGGAGGAATGAGCAGTTCTTC.

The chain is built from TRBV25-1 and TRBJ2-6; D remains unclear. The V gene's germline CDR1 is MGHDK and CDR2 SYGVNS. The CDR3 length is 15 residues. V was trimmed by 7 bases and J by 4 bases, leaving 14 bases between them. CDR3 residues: CASTPSTAGANVLTF. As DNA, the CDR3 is TGTGCCAGCACCCCCTCGACGGCGGGGGCCAACGTCCTGACTTTC.

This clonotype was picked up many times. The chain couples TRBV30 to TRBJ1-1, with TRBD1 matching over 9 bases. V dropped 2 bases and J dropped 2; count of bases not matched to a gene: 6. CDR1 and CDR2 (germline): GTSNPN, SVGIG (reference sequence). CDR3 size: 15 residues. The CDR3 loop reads CAWSQDRGFNTEAFF. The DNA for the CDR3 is TGTGCCTGGAGTCAGGACAGGGGTTTCAACACTGAAGCTTTCTTT.

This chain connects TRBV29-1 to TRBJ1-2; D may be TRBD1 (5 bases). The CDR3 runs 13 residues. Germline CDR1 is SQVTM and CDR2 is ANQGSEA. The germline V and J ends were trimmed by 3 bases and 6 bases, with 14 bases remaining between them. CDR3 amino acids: CSVDRLGLDGYTF. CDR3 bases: TGCAGCGTTGACCGACTGGGACTGGATGGCTACACCTTC.

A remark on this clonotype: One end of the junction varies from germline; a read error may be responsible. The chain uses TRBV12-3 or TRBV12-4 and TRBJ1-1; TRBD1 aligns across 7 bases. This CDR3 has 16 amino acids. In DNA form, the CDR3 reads TGTGCCAGCAGTTTAATGGGACAGCCTAGGAACGCTGAAGCTTTCTTT. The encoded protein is CASSLMGQPRNAEAFF.

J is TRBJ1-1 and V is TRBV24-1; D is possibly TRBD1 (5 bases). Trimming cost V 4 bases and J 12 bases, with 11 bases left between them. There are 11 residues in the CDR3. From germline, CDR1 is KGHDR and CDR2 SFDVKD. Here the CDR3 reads CATSEGGAPFF. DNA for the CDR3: TGTGCCACCAGTGAAGGAGGGGCTCCTTTCTTT.

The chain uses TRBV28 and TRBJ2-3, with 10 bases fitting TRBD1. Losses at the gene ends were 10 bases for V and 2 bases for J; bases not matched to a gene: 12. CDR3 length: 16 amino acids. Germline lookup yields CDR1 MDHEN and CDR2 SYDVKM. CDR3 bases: TGTGCCACAAAGGAACGGGACAGGGGTTTCACAGATACGCAGTATTTT. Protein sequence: CATKERDRGFTDTQYF.

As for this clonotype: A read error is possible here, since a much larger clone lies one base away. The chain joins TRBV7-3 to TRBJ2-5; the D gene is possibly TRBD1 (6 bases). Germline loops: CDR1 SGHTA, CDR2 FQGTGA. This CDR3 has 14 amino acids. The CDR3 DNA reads TGTGCCAGCAGCTTAACGGGGGCCTGGGAGACCAAGTACTTC. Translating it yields CASSLTGAWETKYF.

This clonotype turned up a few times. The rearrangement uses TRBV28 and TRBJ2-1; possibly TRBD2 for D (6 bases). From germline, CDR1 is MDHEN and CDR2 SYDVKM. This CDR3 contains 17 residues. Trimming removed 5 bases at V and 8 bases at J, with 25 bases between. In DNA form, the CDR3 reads TGTGCCAGCAGTCCCAAGGTCGAGCGGGCCAGCCGGGATGAGCAGTTCTTC. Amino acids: CASSPKVERASRDEQFF.

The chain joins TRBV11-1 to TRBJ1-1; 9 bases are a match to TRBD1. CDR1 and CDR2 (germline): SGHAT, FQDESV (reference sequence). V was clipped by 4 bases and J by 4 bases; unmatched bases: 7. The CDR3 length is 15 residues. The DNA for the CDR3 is TGTGCCAGCAGCTCGTGGACAGGGGATTCCACTGAAGCTTTCTTT. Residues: CASSSWTGDSTEAFF.

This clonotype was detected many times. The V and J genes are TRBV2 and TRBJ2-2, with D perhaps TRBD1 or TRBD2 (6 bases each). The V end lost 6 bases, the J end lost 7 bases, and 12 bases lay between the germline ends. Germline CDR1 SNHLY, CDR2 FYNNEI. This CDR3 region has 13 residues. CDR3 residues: CASRAGEVGELFF. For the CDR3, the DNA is TGTGCCAGCAGAGCAGGGGAGGTCGGGGAGCTGTTTTTT.

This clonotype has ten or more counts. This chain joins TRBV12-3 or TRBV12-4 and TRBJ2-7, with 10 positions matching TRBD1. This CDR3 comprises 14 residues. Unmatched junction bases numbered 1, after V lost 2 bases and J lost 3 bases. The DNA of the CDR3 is TGTGCCAGCAGTTTACGGACAGGGGGCTACGAGCAGTACTTC. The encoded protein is CASSLRTGGYEQYF.

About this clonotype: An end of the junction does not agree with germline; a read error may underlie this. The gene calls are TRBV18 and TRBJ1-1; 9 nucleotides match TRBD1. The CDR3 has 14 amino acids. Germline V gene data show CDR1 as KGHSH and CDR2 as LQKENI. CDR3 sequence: CVSSLQGARTEAFF. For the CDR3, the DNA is TGTGTCAGCTCACTACAGGGGGCCCGGACTGAAGCTTTCTTT.

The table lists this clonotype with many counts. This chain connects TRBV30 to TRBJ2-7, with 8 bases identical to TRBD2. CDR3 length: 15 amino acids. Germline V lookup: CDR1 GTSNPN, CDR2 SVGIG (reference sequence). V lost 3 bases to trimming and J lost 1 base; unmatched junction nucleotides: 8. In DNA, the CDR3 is TGTGCCTGGAGGTTTATAGCGGGAATGTCCTACGAGCAGTACTTC. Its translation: CAWRFIAGMSYEQYF.

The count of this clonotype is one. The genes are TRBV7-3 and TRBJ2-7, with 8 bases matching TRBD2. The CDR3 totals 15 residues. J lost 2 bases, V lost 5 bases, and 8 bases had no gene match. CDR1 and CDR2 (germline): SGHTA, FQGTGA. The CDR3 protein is CASSPIAGSTYEQYF. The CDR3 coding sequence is TGTGCCAGCAGCCCGATAGCGGGATCGACCTACGAGCAGTACTTC.

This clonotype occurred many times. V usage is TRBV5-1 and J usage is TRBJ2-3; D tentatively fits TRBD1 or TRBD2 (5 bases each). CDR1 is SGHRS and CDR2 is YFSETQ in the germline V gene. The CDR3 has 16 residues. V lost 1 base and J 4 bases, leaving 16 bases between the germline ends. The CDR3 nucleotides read TGCGCCAGCAGCTTGTACTTAAGGGACCGGGCAGATACGCAGTATTTT. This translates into CASSLYLRDRADTQYF.

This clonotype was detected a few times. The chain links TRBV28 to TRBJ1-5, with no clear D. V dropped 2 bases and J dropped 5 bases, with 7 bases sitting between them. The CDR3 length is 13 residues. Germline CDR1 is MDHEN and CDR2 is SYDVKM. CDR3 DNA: TGTGCCAGCAGTTTAGCCACCGATCAGCCCCAGCATTTT. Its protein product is CASSLATDQPQHF.